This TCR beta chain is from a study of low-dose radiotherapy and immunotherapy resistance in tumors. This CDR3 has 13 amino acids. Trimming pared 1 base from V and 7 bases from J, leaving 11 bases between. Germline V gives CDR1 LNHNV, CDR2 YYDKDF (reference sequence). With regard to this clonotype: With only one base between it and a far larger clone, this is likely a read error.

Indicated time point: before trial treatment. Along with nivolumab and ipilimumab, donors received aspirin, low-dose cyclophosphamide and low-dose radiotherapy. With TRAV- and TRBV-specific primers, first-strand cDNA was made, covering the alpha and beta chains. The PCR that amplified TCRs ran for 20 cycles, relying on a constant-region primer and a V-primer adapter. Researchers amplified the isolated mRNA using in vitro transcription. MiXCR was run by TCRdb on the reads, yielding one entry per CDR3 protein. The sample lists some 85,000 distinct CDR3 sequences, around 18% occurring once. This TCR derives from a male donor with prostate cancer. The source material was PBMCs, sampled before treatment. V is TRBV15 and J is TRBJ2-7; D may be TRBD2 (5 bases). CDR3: CATSRVRGNEQYF. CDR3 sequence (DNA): TGTGCCACCAGCAGAGTACGGGGAAATGAGCAGTACTTC.